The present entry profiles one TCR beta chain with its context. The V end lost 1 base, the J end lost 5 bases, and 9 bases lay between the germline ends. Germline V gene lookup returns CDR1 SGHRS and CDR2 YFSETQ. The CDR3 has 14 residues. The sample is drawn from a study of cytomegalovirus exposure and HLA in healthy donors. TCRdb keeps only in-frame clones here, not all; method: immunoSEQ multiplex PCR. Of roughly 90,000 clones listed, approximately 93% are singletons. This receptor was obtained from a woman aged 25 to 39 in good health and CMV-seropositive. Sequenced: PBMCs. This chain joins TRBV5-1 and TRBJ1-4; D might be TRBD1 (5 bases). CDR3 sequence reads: CASSLPGRNEKLFF. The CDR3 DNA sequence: TGCGCCAGCAGCTTGCCAGGGCGGAATGAAAAACTGTTTTTT.